This TCR beta chain appears in the sequencing data of a study of cytomegalovirus exposure and HLA in healthy donors. About the research overall: As an earlier analysis found, about 179 million T cells yielded around 110 million unique TCR beta sequences. Assignment to the Caucasian-associated ancestry cluster applied to approximately 80% of the approximately 400 genotyped donors.

In the PCR, 60 Vbeta and 13 Jbeta primers were used. In the original analysis: In a later analysis, some 80 million unique TCR beta chains included roughly 11 million shared by two or more donors. The data were produced by immunoSEQ multiplex PCR, yet TCRdb's version contains in-frame clones alone and is incomplete. V, J and clone size are taken as reported in that table, and D and trimming were inferred from the DNA itself. The sample yields about 150,000 clones, about four fifths seen once. Nominally healthy donors provided the samples, though records likely missed some immune exposures. This clone came up once. The CDR3 totals 16 residues. V lost 1 base, J lost 6 bases, and 18 bases lay in between. Germline V CDR1 and CDR2: LGHNA, YSLEER.

The chain uses TRBV4-3 and TRBJ1-2; D ambiguous. This TCR came from a man aged 25-45 years in good health and CMV-seropositive. Material: PBMCs. CDR3 DNA sequence: TGCGCCAGCAGCCAAGTCAGCGGCAGGCTTGATCATGGCTACACCTTC. Encoded protein: CASSQVSGRLDHGYTF.